These 6 T cell receptor beta chains were sequenced from one sample in a study of control samples from healthy donors and cancer patients. Profiled with immunoSEQ multiplex PCR; TCRdb holds only in-frame clones, not every one. The table has 140,000 to 150,000 clones, 93% seen once. Sequencing was done on a sample of blood. These receptors were collected from a man in his late teens or twenties in good health.

This sequence joins TRBV6-5 and TRBJ1-1, with D possibly matching TRBD1 (5 bases). From germline, CDR1 is MNHEY and CDR2 SVGAGI. V shed 3 bases and J shed 3 bases, with 8 bases lying between them. The CDR3 runs to 13 residues. The CDR3 DNA reads TGTGCCAGCAGTTATCGGGGACACACTGAAGCTTTCTTT. It yields the protein CASSYRGHTEAFF.

The chain employs TRBV19 and TRBJ2-7, with D perhaps TRBD1 (5 bases). Trimming removed 1 base from V and 4 bases from J, with 14 bases in between. Germline CDR1 LNHDA, CDR2 SQIVND (reference sequence). CDR3 length equals 15 residues. CDR3 nucleotide sequence: TGTGCCAGTAGTATAGGGGGCTCATCCACGTACGAGCAGTACTTC. It codes for CASSIGGSSTYEQYF.

The table lists this clone with a few counts. The J gene is TRBJ1-2, the V gene TRBV7-9; D may be TRBD1 (6 bases). The V end was cut by 3 bases, the J end by 3 bases, with 20 bases between. Germline V gives CDR1 SEHNR, CDR2 FQNEAQ (reference sequence). The CDR3 is made up of 17 amino acids. As DNA, the CDR3 is TGTGCCAGCAGCTTTCAGCCCTCAGGGGAATCTTACTATGGCTACACCTTC. This encodes CASSFQPSGESYYGYTF.

This chain uses TRBV30 with TRBJ1-3; the D gene is possibly TRBD1 (6 bases). Trimming took 5 bases from V and 9 from J, leaving 14 bases between them. In germline, CDR1 is GTSNPN, CDR2 SVGIG (reference sequence). The CDR3 totals 12 residues. The CDR3 sequence: CAWGYRVSTIYF. CDR3 nucleotides: TGTGCCTGGGGGTACAGGGTTAGCACCATATATTTT.

This rearrangement joins TRBV24-1 to TRBJ2-1, with 8 nucleotides matching TRBD1. In germline, CDR1 is KGHDR, CDR2 SFDVKD. The CDR3 totals 13 residues. V dropped 5 bases and J dropped 7; count of bases not matched to a gene: 3. The CDR3 DNA reads TGTGCCACCAGTGCCGGACAGGGAAATGAGCAGTTCTTC. The encoded protein is CATSAGQGNEQFF.

The V call is TRBV6-6, the J call TRBJ2-1; D is ambiguous. Germline CDR1 MNHNY, CDR2 SVGAGI (reference sequence). The CDR3 has 13 amino acids. V was trimmed by 2 bases and J by 5 bases, leaving 7 bases between them. CDR3 sequence (DNA): TGTGCCAGCAGTTACGGGCAGAACAATGAGCAGTTCTTC. This codes for CASSYGQNNEQFF.